This T cell receptor (beta chain) derives from a study of blood T cell repertoires in COVID-19. Across the whole study: Specimens from acute and convalescent COVID-19 originated in the United States, Italy and Spain. In each case, the material was cDNA or gDNA derived from T cells, B-cell-depleted T cells, or PBMCs.

Assay used: immunoSEQ multiplex PCR; TCRdb lists only in-frame clones, some missing. The sample consists of around 300,000 clones, about 88% of them appearing once. The CDR3 has 13 amino acids. V was shortened by 0 bases and J by 4 bases, with 7 bases between the two germline ends. The chain carries TRBV12-3 or TRBV12-4 and TRBJ2-7, with no clear D. This receptor was taken from a woman between 65 and 79 years old with COVID-19, enrolled during active disease. The sample taken for sequencing was peripheral blood. CDR3 sequence (DNA): TGTGCCAGCAGTTTAGCCTCGGTATACGAGCAGTACTTC. The encoded protein is CASSLASVYEQYF.